The T cell receptor (beta chain) under discussion was sequenced for a study of control samples from healthy donors and cancer patients. Clones were read by immunoSEQ multiplex PCR, and TCRdb kept only the in-frame ones, dropping some. The table includes approximately 44,000 clones, roughly three quarters detected once. The CDR3 has 15 amino acids. V lost 6 bases to trimming and J lost 6 bases; unmatched junction nucleotides: 10. Germline V gene data show CDR1 as ENHRY and CDR2 as SYGVKD. Note on this clone: Other DNA sequences in the same sample also yield this CDR3.

The source is a male donor with melanoma. This chain links TRBV10-3 with TRBJ2-7; 11 bases match TRBD1. Sequences were obtained from formalin-fixed, paraffin-embedded tissue. CDR3 amino acids: CAIRDRDRGLSEQYF. In nucleotides, the CDR3 is TGTGCCATCAGGGACCGGGACAGGGGGTTGAGCGAGCAGTACTTC.